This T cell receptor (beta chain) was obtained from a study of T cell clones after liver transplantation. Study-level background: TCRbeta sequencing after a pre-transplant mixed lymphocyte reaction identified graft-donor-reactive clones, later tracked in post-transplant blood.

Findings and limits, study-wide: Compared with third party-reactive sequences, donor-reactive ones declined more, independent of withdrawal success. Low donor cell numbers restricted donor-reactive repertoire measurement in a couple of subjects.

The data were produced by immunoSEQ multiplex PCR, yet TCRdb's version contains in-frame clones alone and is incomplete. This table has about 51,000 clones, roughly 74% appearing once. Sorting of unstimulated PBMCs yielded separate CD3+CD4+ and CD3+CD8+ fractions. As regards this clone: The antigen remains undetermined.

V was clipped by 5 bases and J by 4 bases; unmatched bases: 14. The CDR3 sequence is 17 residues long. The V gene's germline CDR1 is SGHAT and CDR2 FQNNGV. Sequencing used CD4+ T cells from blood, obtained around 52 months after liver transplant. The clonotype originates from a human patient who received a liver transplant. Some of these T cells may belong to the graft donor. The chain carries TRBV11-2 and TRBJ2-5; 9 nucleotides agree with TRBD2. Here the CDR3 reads CASSTGRTSGRGETQYF. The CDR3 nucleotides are TGTGCCAGCAGCACGGGCAGAACTAGCGGGCGGGGAGAGACCCAGTACTTC.